These T cell receptor beta chains were read from a single sample in a study of glioma-infiltrating T cells after dendritic cell vaccination. TCRdb's table, derived via immunoSEQ multiplex PCR, lists solely in-frame clones and lacks some. The data hold almost 65,000 clones, with approximately 85% observed a single time. The material sequenced was blood, taken before dendritic cell vaccination. These TCRs come from a human donor with glioblastoma. CDR3s include the opening cysteine and the closing phenylalanine or tryptophan. D genes are given only for firm matches. Not all rows give a size; the values are once, few, many and, for expanded clones, a class.

TGTGCCAGCAGCTTGGTGAGCTCCTACGAGCAGTACTTC | CASSLVSSYEQYF | . | TRBJ2-7 | TRBV5-6 | .
TGTGCCAGCAGCTTGATAGGGGGAAACTATGGCTACACCTTC | CASSLIGGNYGYTF | . | TRBJ1-2 | TRBV5-4 | .
TGTGCCATCAGTGTCCTAACTAGCGGGGGGGAGACCCAGTACTTC | CAISVLTSGGETQYF | . | TRBJ2-5 | TRBV10-3 | TRBD2
TGTGCCAGCAAAGCAATGGGGGGTCAGAACACTGAAGCTTTCTTT | CASKAMGGQNTEAFF | . | TRBJ1-1 | TRBV5-1 | .
TGTGCCAGCAGCCCCCCCGGCGGGTTCTCTGGAAACACCATATATTTT | CASSPPGGFSGNTIYF | . | TRBJ1-3 | TRBV28 | .
TGTGCCAGCAGCTTAGGGGCGGGGGTGTCCTACGAGCAGTACTTC | CASSLGAGVSYEQYF | once | TRBJ2-7 | TRBV7-2 | TRBD2
TGTGCCAGCAGCACCCAGCGGGGGGTTGCCTACGAGCAGTACTTC | CASSTQRGVAYEQYF | . | TRBJ2-7 | TRBV11-2 | TRBD2
TGTGCCAGCTCACCAAGTGGGGACGGACTAATTTATACGCAGTATTTT | CASSPSGDGLIYTQYF | . | TRBJ2-3 | TRBV18 | .
TGTGCCAGCAGTCTGACCGGGACAGGCACAGATACGCAGTATTTT | CASSLTGTGTDTQYF | . | TRBJ2-3 | TRBV6-5 | TRBD1
TGCGCCAGCAGCACAATGACAGGGGCCGGGGAGCTGTTTTTT | CASSTMTGAGELFF | . | TRBJ2-2 | TRBV5-1 | TRBD1
TGCGCCAGCAGCTTGGACATTACGGGGGGTACCCAAGAGACCCAGTACTTC | CASSLDITGGTQETQYF | . | TRBJ2-5 | TRBV5-1 | TRBD2
TGTGCCAGCAGCCTGGGACTTGGAAACACCATATATTTT | CASSLGLGNTIYF | . | TRBJ1-3 | TRBV14 | .
TGCAGCGTCGCGGGACAGGGGGTGTACGAGCAGTACTTC | CSVAGQGVYEQYF | . | TRBJ2-7 | TRBV29-1 | TRBD1
TGCGCCAGCAGCGGGGCGGGGGGGCGAGTGACTGAAGCTTTCTTT | CASSGAGGRVTEAFF | . | TRBJ1-1 | TRBV5-1 | .
TGTGCCAGCAGTGCCCGGACAGGGAATAATTCACCCCTCCACTTT | CASSARTGNNSPLHF | medium-sized | TRBJ1-6 | TRBV2 | TRBD1
TGTGCCAGCAGTTGGACAGGGGGACGTACAGATACGCAGTATTTT | CASSWTGGRTDTQYF | . | TRBJ2-3 | TRBV25-1 | TRBD1
TGCGCCAGCAGACGCGTGACAGTTAACACTGAAGCTTTCTTT | CASRRVTVNTEAFF | . | TRBJ1-1 | TRBV5-1 | .
TGTGCCAGCAGTGAAGCGAAGCGGGGTACGAGCAATCAGCCCCAGCATTTT | CASSEAKRGTSNQPQHF | . | TRBJ1-5 | TRBV6-1 | .
TGTGCCAGCAGCAGTAAAGCGGGGGGGACAGCTTACGAGCAGTACTTC | CASSSKAGGTAYEQYF | . | TRBJ2-7 | TRBV5-4 | TRBD2
TGTGCCAGCAGTCCTGATGGCGGGGGGGCGCAGACCCAGTACTTC | CASSPDGGGAQTQYF | . | TRBJ2-5 | TRBV5-4 | TRBD2